The T cell receptor (beta chain) described here comes from a study of T-cell memory formation after mild COVID-19. Across the study: Largely donor-specific TCR clusters were found. The study, taken as a whole, reports: Among clones peaking at day 37 in the second wave, SARS-CoV-2 specificity remained unconfirmed. Contracting CD4+ clones lay largely in CM and EM, with CD8+ ones residing in EMRA. Several responding clones turned up in pre-infection memory, indicating that cross-reactive memory may have taken part.

Notes on this clonotype: What it binds is not known.

With 3 bases clipped from V and 3 bases from J, the junction kept 5 bases outside the gene matches. Germline V gives CDR1 MGHRA, CDR2 YSYEKL. This CDR3 is built from 16 residues. TCRdb itself ran the 5' RACE reads through MiXCR, one entry per CDR3 protein. The sample consists of hundreds of thousands of distinct CDR3 sequences, roughly 17% of them appearing once. The clonotype comes from an adult woman who had mild COVID-19 (a few samples of this study predate the infection). Cell type and time point are not known. Sequenced sample: PBMCs or a T cell subset sorted from them (not recorded which). This rearrangement joins TRBV4-1 to TRBJ2-1; TRBD1 matches at 10 bases. CDR3 in amino acids: CASSQGQGTLYNEQFF. CDR3 in DNA: TGCGCCAGCAGCCAGGGACAGGGGACCCTCTACAATGAGCAGTTCTTC.